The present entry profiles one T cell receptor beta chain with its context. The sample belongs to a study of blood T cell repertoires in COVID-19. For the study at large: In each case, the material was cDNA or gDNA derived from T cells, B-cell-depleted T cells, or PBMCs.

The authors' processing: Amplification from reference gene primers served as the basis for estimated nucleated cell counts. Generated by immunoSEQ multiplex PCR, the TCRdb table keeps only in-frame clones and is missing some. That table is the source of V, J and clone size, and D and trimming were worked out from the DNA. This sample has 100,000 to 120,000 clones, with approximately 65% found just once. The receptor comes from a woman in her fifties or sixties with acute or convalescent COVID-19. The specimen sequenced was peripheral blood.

The CDR3 DNA is TGTGCCAGCAGCTTGGGCGGGGTTACCGGGGAGCTGTTTTTT. As protein: CASSLGGVTGELFF. The gene calls are TRBV5-6 and TRBJ2-2, with D possibly matching TRBD2 (6 bases). This CDR3 has 14 residues. Germline loops: CDR1 SGHDT, CDR2 YYEEEE. V shed 0 bases and J shed 5 bases, with 8 bases lying between them.